This T cell receptor (beta chain) is drawn from a study of T-cell reconstitution after alpha-beta-depleted transplantation in children. This CDR3 has 14 residues. Trimming pared 9 bases from V and 1 base from J, leaving 16 bases between. Germline V lookup: CDR1 LNHDA, CDR2 SQIVND (reference sequence). For TCRbeta, the library was prepared with unique molecular identifiers. TCRdb passed the PCR reads through MiXCR, listing each CDR3 protein once. This table has around 250,000 distinct CDR3 sequences, more than 9% appearing once. In this sample, this clonotype turned up a few times. This TCR came from a human donor who donated a stem cell graft to a child with SCID. Here the sequenced sample was PBMCs from the stem cell graft donor, taken from the stem cell graft. This chain connects TRBV19 to TRBJ2-7; perhaps TRBD1 as D (6 bases). The CDR3 loop reads CASRAQGLSYEQYF. The DNA for the CDR3 is TGTGCCAGCCGCGCACAGGGTCTTTCCTACGAGCAGTACTTC. The full variable domain, its missing parts supplied by reference TRBV19 and TRBJ2-7, is DGGITQSPKYLFRKEGQNVTLSCEQNLNHDAMYWYRQDPGQGLRLIYYSQIVNDFQKGDIAEGYSVSREKKESFPLTVTSAQKNPTAFYLCASRAQGLSYEQYFGPGTRLTVT.